This TCR beta chain was captured in a study of blood T cell repertoires in COVID-19. Authors' processing steps: Cell counts per sample came from amplifying reference gene primers. Generated by immunoSEQ multiplex PCR, the TCRdb table keeps only in-frame clones and is missing some. The V and J calls and clone size were taken over from that table, and D and trimming were inferred from the DNA. The table has fewer than 350,000 clones, about 91% seen once. Germline V lookup: CDR1 MNHNY, CDR2 SVGAGI (reference sequence). V gave up 5 bases and J gave up 7 bases; unmatched junction bases: 10. The CDR3 totals 14 residues. Enrolled during active infection, Seattle patients were then followed longitudinally.

This receptor was identified in a woman in her 30s with COVID-19, enrolled during active disease. The specimen sequenced was peripheral blood. V is TRBV6-6 and J is TRBJ2-7, with 8 positions matching TRBD2. CDR3 coding DNA: TGTGCCAGCAGTGCCCTTTTAACGGGGGGGGAGCAGTACGTC. Amino acid sequence: CASSALLTGGEQYV.